One TCR beta chain is described in this entry. These data are taken from a study of blood T cell repertoires in COVID-19. CDR1 is MNHEY, CDR2 SVGEGT, per germline. The CDR3 is 15 residues long. V shed 5 bases and J 7 bases; nucleotides not matched to a gene: 9. This table comes from immunoSEQ multiplex PCR, and its TCRdb copy is limited to in-frame clones, with some not included. The data hold about 170,000 clones, with approximately 82% observed a single time. V usage is TRBV6-2 or TRBV6-3 and J usage is TRBJ2-2; TRBD2 aligns across 8 bases. The material sequenced was PBMCs or T cells enriched from blood (not recorded which). This receptor was identified in a woman in her forties or fifties in a cohort exposed to, infected with or recovered from COVID-19 (not recorded which). The CDR3 spells CASSPWRGAVGELFF. CDR3 nucleotide sequence: TGTGCCAGCAGTCCCTGGCGGGGGGCGGTCGGGGAGCTGTTTTTT.